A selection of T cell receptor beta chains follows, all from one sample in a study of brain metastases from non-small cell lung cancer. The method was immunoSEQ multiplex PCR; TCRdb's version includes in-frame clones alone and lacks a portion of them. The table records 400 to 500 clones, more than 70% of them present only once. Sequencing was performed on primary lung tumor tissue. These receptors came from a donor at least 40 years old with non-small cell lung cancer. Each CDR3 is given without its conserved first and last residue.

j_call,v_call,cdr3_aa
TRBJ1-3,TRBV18,ASSSGEASGNTIY
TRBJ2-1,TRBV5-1,ASSGNNEQF
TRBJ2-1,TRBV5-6,ASTQTGPRDPDGNEQF
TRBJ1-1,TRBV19,ASTQGLANTEAF
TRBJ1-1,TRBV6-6,ASTLGTEAF
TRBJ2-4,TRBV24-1,ATSDSSGSGDIQY
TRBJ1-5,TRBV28,ASSLHTGADSNQPQH
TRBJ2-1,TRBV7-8,ASSSRTAPPYNEQF
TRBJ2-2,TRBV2,ASGGAGTGELF
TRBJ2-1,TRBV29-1,SASGTQVILLHNEQF
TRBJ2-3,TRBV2,ASKTSGGADTQY
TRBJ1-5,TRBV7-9,ASSSGGGLGQPQH
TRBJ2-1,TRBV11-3,ASSLTSGGAVGEQF
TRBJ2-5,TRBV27,ASSRRLVETQY
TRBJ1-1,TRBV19,ASTVGWGTEAF
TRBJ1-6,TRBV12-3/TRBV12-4,ASSSNLNSPLH
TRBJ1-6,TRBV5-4,ASSLGHTDSPLH
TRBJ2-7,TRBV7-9,ASSSTTGTYEQY
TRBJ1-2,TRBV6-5,ASSYQGWGYT
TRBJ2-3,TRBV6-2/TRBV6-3,ASSYVAGGLADTQY
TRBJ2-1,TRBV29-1,SVEEMGLALDEQF
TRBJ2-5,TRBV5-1,ASSLSGGPQETQY
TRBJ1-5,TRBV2,ASSSTGNSNQPQH
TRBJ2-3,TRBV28,ASSLGVGGTQY
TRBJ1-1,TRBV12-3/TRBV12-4,ASSLRGRTEAF
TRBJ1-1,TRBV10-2,ASCEGATKAF
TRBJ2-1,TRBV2,ASLGGQENAGRQF
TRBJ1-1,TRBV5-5,ASSLGGGGNTEAF
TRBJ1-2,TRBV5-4,ASSPDTYYGYT
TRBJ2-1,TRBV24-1,ATSDSRSGSPYNEQF
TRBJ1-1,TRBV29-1,SVVGTFFMNTEAF
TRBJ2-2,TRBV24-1,ATSPRPGQGNTGELF
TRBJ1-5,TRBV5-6,ASSSDRGIQPQH
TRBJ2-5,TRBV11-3,ASNGETQY
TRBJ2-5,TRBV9,ASSVFGGQETQY
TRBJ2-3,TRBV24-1,ATSDQGTSGDTQY
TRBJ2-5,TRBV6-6,ASSYPTQAQETQY
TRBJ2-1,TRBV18,ASSPQGSSNEQF
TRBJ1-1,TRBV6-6,ASTINPVGEAEAF
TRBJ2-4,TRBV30,AWSVPEEALAKNIQY
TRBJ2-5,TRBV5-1,ASSLGTGMVETQY
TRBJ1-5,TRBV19,ASSAHRGGNQPQH
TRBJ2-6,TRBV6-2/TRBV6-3,ASSLSGANVLT
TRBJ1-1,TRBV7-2,ASSLVSLEAF
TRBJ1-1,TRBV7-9,ASSLGQATRAEAF
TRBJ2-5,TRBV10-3,AISEGPTQY
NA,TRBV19,ASSIGVGSEQY
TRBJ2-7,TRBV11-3,ASSSTSREQY
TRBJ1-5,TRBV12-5,ASGPTGPGNQPQH
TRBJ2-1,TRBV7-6,ASSLGPSGEQF
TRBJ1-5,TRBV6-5,ASSFRWSQH
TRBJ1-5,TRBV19,ASSMLNQPQH
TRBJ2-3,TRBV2,ATGGLVDTDTQY
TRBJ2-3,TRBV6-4,ASSEILSGPGTQY
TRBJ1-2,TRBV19,ATSGFSNYGYT
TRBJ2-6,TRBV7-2,ASSLDRLFDRSGANVLT
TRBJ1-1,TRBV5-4,ASSLGYQDTEAF
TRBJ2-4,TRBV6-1,ASSEVGTGSD
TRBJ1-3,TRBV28,ASSLGVSGNTIY